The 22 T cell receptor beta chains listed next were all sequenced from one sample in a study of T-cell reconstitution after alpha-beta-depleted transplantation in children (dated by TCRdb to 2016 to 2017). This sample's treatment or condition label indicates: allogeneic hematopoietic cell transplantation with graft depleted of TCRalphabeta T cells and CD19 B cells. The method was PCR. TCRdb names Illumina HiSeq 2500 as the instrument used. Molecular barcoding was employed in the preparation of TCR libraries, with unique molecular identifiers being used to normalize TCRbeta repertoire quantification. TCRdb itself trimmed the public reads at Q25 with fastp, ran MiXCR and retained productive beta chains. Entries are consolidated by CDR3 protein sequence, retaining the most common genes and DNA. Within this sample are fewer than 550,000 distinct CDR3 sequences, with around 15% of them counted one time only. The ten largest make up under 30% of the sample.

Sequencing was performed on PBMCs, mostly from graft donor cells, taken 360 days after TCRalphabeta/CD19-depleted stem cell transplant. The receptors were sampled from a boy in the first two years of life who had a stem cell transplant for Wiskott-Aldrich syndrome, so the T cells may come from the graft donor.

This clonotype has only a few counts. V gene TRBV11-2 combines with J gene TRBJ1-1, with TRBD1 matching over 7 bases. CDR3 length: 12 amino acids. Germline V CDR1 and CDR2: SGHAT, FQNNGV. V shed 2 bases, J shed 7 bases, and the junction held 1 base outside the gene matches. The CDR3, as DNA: TGTGCCAGCAGCTTAAGGGACAGTGAAGCTTTCTTT. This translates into CASSLRDSEAFF.

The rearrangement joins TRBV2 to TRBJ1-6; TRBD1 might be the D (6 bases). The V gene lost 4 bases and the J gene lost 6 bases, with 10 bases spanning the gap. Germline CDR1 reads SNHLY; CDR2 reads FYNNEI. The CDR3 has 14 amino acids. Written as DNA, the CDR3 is TGTGCCAGCAGTGTTGCCAGGGGTAATTCACCCCTCCACTTT. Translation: CASSVARGNSPLHF.

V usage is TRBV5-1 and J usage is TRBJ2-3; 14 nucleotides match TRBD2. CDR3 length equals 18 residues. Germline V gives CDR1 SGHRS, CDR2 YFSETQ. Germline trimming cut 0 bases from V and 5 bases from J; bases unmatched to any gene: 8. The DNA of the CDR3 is TGCGCCAGCAGCTTGGCCGGACTAGCGGGGGGAAAAGGAGATACGCAGTATTTT. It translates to CASSLAGLAGGKGDTQYF.

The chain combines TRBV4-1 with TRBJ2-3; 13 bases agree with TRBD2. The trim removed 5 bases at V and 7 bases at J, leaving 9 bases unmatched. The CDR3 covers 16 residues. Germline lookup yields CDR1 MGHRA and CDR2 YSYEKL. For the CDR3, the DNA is TGCGCCAGCAGCAGACTAGCGGGGGGCCCCGGGTATACGCAGTATTTT. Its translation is CASSRLAGGPGYTQYF.

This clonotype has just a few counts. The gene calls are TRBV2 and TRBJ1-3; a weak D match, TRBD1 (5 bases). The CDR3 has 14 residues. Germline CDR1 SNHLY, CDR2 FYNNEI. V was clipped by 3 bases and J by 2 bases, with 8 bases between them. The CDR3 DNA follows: TGTGCCAGCAGTGATTGGGGCCCTGGAAACACCATATATTTT. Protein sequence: CASSDWGPGNTIYF.

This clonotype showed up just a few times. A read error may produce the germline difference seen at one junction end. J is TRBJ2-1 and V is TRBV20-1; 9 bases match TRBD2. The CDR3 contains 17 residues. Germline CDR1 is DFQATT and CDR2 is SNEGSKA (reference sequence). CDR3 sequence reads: CSAGDLRSAGGYNEQFF. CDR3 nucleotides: TGCAGTGCTGGAGACCTCCGGTCGGCGGGAGGGTACAATGAGCAGTTCTTC.

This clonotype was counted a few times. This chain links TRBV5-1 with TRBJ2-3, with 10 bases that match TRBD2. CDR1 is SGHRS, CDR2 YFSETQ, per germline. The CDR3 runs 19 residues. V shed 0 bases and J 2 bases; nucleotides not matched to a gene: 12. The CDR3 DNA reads TGCGCCAGCAGCTTGGCTTCGTTTTTAGGACTAGCGGTCACAGATACGCAGTATTTT. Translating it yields CASSLASFLGLAVTDTQYF.

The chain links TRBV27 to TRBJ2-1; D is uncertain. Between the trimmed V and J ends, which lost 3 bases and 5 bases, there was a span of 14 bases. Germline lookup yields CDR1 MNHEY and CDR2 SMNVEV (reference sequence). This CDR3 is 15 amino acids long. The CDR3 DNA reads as TGTGCCAGCAGTTTGGAGCTAATTGGAAACAATGAGCAGTTCTTC. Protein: CASSLELIGNNEQFF.

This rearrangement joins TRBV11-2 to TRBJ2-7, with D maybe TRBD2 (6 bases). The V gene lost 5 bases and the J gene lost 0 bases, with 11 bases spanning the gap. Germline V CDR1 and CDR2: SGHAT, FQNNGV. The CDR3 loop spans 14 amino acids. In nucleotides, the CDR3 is TGTGCCAGCAGCCGTAGCGGACTCTCCTACGAGCAGTACTTC. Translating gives CASSRSGLSYEQYF.

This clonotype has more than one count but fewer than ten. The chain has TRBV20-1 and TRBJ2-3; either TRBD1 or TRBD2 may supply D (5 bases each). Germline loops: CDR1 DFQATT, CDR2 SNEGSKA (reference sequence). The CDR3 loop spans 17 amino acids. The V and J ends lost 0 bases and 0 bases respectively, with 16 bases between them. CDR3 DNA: TGCAGTGCTAGAGATCGGGGCTGGAGATCTAGCACAGATACGCAGTATTTT. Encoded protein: CSARDRGWRSSTDTQYF.

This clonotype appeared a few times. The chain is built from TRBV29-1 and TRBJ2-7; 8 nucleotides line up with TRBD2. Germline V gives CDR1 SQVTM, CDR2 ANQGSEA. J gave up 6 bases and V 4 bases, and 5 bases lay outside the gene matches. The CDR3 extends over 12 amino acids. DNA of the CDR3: TGCAGCGTTGTAAGCGGGGGTACCGAGCAGTACTTC. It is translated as CSVVSGGTEQYF.

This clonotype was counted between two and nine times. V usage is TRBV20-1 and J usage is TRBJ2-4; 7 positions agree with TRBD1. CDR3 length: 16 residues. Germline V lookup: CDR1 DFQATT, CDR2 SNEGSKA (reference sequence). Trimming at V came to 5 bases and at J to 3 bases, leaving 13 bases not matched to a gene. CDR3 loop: CSASNSGTVGKNIQYF. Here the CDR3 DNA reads TGCAGTGCTTCTAACTCCGGGACAGTTGGCAAAAACATTCAGTACTTC.

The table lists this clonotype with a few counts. CDR3 loop: CASSLRQGRKTQYF. As DNA, the CDR3 is TGCGCCAGCAGCTTACGACAGGGGCGAAAGACCCAGTACTTC. This chain uses TRBV5-1 with TRBJ2-5; 8 nucleotides line up with TRBD1. Germline lookup yields CDR1 SGHRS and CDR2 YFSETQ. Losses at the gene ends were 2 bases for V and 6 bases for J; bases not matched to a gene: 6. There are 14 residues in the CDR3.

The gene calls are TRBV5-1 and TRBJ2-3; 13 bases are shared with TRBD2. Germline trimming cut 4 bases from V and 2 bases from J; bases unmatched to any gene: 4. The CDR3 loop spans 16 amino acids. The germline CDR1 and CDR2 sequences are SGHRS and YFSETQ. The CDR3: CASSPTSGRTTDTQYF. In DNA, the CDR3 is TGCGCCAGCAGCCCGACTAGCGGGAGGACCACAGATACGCAGTATTTT.

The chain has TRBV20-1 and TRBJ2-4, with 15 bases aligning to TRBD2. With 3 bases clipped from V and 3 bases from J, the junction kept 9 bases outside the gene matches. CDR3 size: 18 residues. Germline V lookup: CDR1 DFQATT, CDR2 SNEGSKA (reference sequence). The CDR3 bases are TGCAGTGCTAGTGCCTCGGGACTAGCGGGAGGCGTCAAAAACATTCAGTACTTC. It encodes CSASASGLAGGVKNIQYF.

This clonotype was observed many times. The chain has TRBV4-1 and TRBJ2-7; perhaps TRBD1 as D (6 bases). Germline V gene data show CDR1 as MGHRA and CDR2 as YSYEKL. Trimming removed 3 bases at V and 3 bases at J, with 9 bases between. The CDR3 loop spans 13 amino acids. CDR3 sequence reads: CASSQGHSYEQYF. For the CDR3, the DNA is TGCGCCAGCAGCCAGGGACATAGCTACGAGCAGTACTTC.

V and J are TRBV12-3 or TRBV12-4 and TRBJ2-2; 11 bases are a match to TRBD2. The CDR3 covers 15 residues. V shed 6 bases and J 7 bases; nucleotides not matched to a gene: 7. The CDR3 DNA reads TGTGCCAGCAGCCCGACTAGCGGGAAGGGCGGGGAGCTGTTTTTT. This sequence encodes CASSPTSGKGGELFF.

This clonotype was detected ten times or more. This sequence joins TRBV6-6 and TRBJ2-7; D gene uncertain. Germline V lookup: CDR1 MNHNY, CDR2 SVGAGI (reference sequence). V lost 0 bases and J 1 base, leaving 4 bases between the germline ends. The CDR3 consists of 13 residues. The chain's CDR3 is CASSYSVSYEQYF. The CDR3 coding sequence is TGTGCCAGCAGTTACTCGGTGTCCTACGAGCAGTACTTC.

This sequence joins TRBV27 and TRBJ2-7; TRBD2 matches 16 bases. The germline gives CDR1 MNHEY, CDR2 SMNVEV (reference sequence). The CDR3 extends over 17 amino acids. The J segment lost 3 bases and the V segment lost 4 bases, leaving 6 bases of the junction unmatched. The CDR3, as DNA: TGTGCCAGCAGTTCGGGACTAGCGGGGGGGATGAGCTACGAGCAGTACTTC. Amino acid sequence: CASSSGLAGGMSYEQYF.

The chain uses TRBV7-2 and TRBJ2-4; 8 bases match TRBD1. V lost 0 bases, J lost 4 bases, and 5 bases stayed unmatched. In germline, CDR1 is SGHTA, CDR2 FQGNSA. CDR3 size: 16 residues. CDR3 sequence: CASSLASTGAKNIQYF. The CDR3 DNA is TGTGCCAGCAGCTTAGCGTCGACAGGGGCTAAAAACATTCAGTACTTC.

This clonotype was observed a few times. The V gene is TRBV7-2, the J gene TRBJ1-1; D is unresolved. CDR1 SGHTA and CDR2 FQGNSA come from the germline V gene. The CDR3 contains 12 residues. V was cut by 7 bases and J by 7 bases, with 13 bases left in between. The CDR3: CASKGNRVEAFF. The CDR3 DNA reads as TGTGCCAGCAAAGGGAACAGAGTTGAAGCTTTCTTT. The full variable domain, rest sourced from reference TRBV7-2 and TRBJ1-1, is GAGVSQSPSNKVTEKGKDVELRCDPISGHTALYWYRQSLGQGLEFLIYFQGNSAPDKSGLPSDRFSAERTGGSVSTLTIQRTQQEDSAVYLCASKGNRVEAFFGQGTRLTVV.

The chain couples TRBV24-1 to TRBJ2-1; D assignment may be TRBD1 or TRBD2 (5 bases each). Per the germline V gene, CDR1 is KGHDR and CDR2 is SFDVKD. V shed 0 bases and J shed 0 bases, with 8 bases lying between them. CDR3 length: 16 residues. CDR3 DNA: TGTGCCACCAGTGATTTGTCGGGGACCTCCTACAATGAGCAGTTCTTC. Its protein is CATSDLSGTSYNEQFF.